The count of the clone carrying this T cell receptor beta chain is one. The antigen is unknown. Trimming left V 7 bases short and J 2 bases short, with 8 bases between. Germline V gene data show CDR1 as DFQATT and CDR2 as SNEGSKA (reference sequence). This CDR3 region has 11 residues. At sampling all donors were nominally healthy, likely with unrecorded immune exposures. The sample comes from a study of cytomegalovirus exposure and HLA in healthy donors. Study-level points and caveats: Within an earlier analysis, most TCR beta V segments proved productive either about 90% or about 30% of the time. HLA restriction was apparent for most CMV-associated TCR beta chains in a later analysis.

Use of 60 Vbeta and 13 Jbeta primers characterized the PCR. Authors' data handling: In a later analysis, the count reached about 82 million unique TCR beta chains, with 9 million to 11 million shared. Measured with immunoSEQ multiplex PCR; TCRdb has only the in-frame clones, and not every one. Clone size and the V and J calls come from that table; the DNA yielded D and trimming. The sample lists about 91,000 clones, around 86% occurring once. V usage is TRBV20-1 and J usage is TRBJ1-1; unclear D gene. This receptor was taken from a man aged 25-45 years in good health and CMV-seropositive. Sequences were obtained from PBMCs. The CDR3 region has the DNA TGCAGTGGAGAGCCAAACACTGAAGCTTTCTTT. Its protein product is CSGEPNTEAFF.